This TCR beta chain was profiled in a study of post-analysis software for immune sequencing data. Study details: The cohort encompassed relapsing-remitting, secondary progressive and progressive-relapsing multiple sclerosis disease courses.

CDR1 is DFQATT, CDR2 SNEGSKA, per germline (reference sequence). The CDR3 spans 11 residues. Findings and caveats of the study: A few TRBV segments were significantly more frequent in patients than in controls. TRBV5-6, TRBV5-1 and TRBV20-1 were among these segments. Co-batched samples clustered tightly together by F measure. Multiple sclerosis patients had significantly lower normalized Chao1 diversity than controls.

Researchers reported that TCR beta cDNA libraries carried unique molecular identifiers. Researchers reported roughly 0.5 million cDNA molecules coming from 1 to 10 million T cells. TCRdb recomputed calls from the PCR reads with MiXCR, one row per CDR3 protein. The data contain some 260,000 distinct CDR3 sequences, 36% of them singletons. This clonotype was observed many times. What it recognizes is unknown. The clonotype originates from a girl under 18 with multiple sclerosis. The sequencing input was blood. The chain carries TRBV20-1 and TRBJ2-3; TRBD2 aligns across 8 bases. CDR3 protein: CSLPGLVSQYF. CDR3 in DNA: TGCAGCCTACCGGGACTAGTATCTCAGTATTTT.